The following is a TCR beta chain sequence with its context. The antigen is unknown. Germline CDR1 and CDR2: MDHEN and SYDVKM. The germline V and J ends were trimmed by 3 bases and 6 bases, with 13 bases remaining between them. CDR3 size: 14 residues. TCR beta libraries were made by quantitative 5'-RACE with molecular barcodes. TCRdb reanalysed the 5' RACE reads using MiXCR and keeps one entry per CDR3 protein. The sample lists some 840,000 distinct CDR3 sequences; approximately 10% were seen once. This sample stems from a study of CD8 T cells in ankylosing spondylitis. General observations from the study: Relatively rare in peripheral blood, disease-linked clones were also CD8+. Before this, some motif variants had been reported in reactive arthritis synovial fluid and blood. Blood from ankylosing spondylitis patients appeared to carry a characteristic eight-variant TCR beta motif. Significant enrichment of disease-linked clones was reported in matched ankylosing spondylitis synovial fluid.

Sample: blood, either unsorted or a sorted T cell fraction (not recorded which). The chain links TRBV28 to TRBJ2-3; TRBD2 might be the D (5 bases). This clonotype was sampled from a male donor with ankylosing spondylitis. CDR3 bases: TGTGCCAGCAGTTTCCTTTGGAGGTCGGATACGCAGTATTTT. This gives the protein CASSFLWRSDTQYF.